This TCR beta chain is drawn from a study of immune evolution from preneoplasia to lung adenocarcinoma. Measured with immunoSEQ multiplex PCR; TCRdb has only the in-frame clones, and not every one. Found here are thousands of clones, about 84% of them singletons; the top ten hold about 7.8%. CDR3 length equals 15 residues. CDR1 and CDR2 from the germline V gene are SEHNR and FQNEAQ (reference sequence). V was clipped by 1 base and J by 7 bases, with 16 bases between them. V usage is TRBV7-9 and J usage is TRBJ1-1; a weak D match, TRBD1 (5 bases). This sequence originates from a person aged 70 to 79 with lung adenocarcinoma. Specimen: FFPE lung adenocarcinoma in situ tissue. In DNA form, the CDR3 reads TGTGCCAGCAGCTTAGAAGAAAAGGGGCGGGTTGAAGCTTTCTTT. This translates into CASSLEEKGRVEAFF.